This TCR beta chain was recovered during a study of OX40 agonist ivuxolimab in advanced cancers. V was clipped by 3 bases and J by 3 bases, with 16 bases between them. The CDR3 is 16 residues long. Germline V lookup: CDR1 SGDLS, CDR2 YYNGEE. The assay was immunoSEQ multiplex PCR, and TCRdb's table has in-frame clones only and misses some. This sample yields roughly 75,000 clones, of which around 91% are seen a single time; roughly 6.5% belongs to the top ten. A word on this clone: The antigen is not known.

Study-level points and caveats: Some patients who did not respond also had low normalized T-cell clonal expansion. Specificity for antigen went undetermined in the expanded peripheral T cells. The mean number of expanded clones was higher in CD8+ T cells than in CD4+.

Individuals having autoimmune disease history or systemic immunosuppression were not enrolled. The input for sequencing was CD4+ or CD8+ T cells sorted from blood, taken in a trial of the OX40 agonist ivuxolimab. The sequence came from an adult with an advanced solid tumor such as melanoma, head and neck, liver or kidney cancer. The V call is TRBV9, the J call TRBJ1-3; D ambiguous. The CDR3, as DNA: TGTGCCAGCAGCGCACCCGACGGGTCGTATGGAAACACCATATATTTT. Translation: CASSAPDGSYGNTIYF.